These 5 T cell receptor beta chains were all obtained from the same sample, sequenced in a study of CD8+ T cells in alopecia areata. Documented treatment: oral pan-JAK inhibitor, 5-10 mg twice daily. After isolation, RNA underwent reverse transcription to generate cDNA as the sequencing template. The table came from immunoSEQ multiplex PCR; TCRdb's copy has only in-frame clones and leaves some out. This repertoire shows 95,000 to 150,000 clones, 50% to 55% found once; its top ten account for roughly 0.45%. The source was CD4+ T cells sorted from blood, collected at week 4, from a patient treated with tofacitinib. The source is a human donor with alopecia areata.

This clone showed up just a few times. The CDR3 sequence: CASSPQGGLAEAFF. The CDR3 DNA reads TGTGCCAGCTCACCGCAAGGGGGCTTGGCTGAAGCTTTCTTT. The rearrangement links TRBV18 to TRBJ1-1; 7 bases fit TRBD1. The CDR3 runs to 14 residues. Germline V lookup: CDR1 KGHSH, CDR2 LQKENI. V was pared by 3 bases and J by 6 bases, with 7 bases of the junction left unmatched.

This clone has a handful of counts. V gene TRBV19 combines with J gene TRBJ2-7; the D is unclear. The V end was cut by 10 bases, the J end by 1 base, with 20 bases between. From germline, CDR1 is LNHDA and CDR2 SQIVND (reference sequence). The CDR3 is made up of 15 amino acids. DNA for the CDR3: TGTGCCACCACCTACGACTCTGCCGTTTCCTACGAGCAGTACTTC. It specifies CATTYDSAVSYEQYF.

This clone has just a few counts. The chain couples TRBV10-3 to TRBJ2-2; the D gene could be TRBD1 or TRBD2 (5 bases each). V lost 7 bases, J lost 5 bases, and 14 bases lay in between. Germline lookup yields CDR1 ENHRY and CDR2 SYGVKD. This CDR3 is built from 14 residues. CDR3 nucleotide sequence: TGTGCCATCAAGGGGACGGGTGGAACCGGGGAGCTGTTTTTT. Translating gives CAIKGTGGTGELFF.

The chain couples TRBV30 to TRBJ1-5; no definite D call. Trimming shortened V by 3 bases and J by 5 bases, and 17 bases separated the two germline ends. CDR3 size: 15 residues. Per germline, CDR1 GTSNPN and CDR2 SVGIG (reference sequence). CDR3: CAWSPKGLDHQPQHF. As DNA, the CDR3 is TGTGCCTGGAGCCCGAAGGGCTTGGACCATCAGCCCCAGCATTTT.

The CDR3 loop is CSVPTESNYGYTF. The DNA for the CDR3 is TGCAGCGTACCGACAGAATCAAACTATGGCTACACCTTC. The chain uses TRBV29-1 and TRBJ1-2; perhaps TRBD1 as D (5 bases). Trimming removed 6 bases at V and 2 bases at J, with 13 bases between. Germline V gene lookup returns CDR1 SQVTM and CDR2 ANQGSEA. The length of the CDR3 is 13 residues.